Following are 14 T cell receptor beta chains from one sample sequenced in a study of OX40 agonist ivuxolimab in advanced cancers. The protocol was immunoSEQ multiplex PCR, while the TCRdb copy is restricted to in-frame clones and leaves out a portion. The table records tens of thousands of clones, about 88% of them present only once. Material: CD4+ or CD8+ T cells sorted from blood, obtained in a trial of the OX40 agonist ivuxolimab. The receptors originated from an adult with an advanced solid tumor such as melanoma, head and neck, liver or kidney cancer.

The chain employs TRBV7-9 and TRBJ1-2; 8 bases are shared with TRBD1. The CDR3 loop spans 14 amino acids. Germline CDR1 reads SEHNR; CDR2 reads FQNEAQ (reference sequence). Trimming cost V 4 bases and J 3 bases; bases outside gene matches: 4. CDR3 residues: CASSSGQGDYGYTF. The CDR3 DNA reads TGTGCCAGCAGCTCAGGACAGGGTGACTATGGCTACACCTTC.

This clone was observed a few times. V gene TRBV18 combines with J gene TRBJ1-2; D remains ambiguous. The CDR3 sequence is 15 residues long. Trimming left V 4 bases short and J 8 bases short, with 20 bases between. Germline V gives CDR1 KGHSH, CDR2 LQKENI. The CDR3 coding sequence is TGTGCCAGCTCACTAGAGGCTACGATTACGCGGGGCTACACCTTC. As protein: CASSLEATITRGYTF.

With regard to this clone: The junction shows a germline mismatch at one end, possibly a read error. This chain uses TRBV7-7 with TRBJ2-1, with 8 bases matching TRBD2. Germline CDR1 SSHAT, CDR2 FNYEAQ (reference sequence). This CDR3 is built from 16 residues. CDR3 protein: CASSLALTSASNEQFF. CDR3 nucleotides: TGTGCTAGCAGCTTAGCTTTGACTAGCGCTAGCAATGAGCAGTTCTTC.

CDR3 nucleotide sequence: TGTGCCAGCAGCCTGACACCAGGGGGGACTAATGAAAAACTGTTTTTT. Protein product: CASSLTPGGTNEKLFF. The chain uses TRBV6-4 and TRBJ1-4, with 7 bases identical to TRBD1. The CDR3 is 16 residues long. Germline CDR1 is MRHNA and CDR2 is SNTAGT. The V and J ends lost 6 bases and 2 bases, in that order; junction bases with no gene match: 9.

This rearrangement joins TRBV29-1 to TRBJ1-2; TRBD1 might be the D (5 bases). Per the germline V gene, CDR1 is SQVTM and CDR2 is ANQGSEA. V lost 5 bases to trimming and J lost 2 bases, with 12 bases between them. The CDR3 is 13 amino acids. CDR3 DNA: TGCAGCGTTAAAAAGGGGTCCAACTATGGCTACACCTTC. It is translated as CSVKKGSNYGYTF. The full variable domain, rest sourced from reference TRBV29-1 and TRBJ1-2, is SAVISQKPSRDICQRGTSLTIQCQVDSQVTMMFWYRQQPGQSLTLIATANQGSEATYESGFVIDKFPISRPNLTFSTLTVSNMSPEDSSIYLCSVKKGSNYGYTFGSGTRLTVV.

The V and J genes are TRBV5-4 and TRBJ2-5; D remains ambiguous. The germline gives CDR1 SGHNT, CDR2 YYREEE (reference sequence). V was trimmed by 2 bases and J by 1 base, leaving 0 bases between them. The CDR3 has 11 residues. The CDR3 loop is CASSFQETQYF. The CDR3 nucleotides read TGTGCCAGCAGCTTCCAAGAGACCCAGTACTTC.

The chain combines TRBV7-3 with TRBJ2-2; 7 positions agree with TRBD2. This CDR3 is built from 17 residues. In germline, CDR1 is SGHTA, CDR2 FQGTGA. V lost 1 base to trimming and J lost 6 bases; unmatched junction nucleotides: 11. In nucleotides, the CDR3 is TGTGCCAGCAGCTTAATGGGGCTAGCGGAGGTGGCCGGGGAGCTGTTTTTT. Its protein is CASSLMGLAEVAGELFF.

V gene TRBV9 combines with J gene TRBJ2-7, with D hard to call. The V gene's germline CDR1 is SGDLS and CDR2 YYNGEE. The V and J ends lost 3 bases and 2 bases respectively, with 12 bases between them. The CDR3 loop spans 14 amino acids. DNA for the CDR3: TGTGCCAGCAGCGGGTCGGGCCAGCCCTACGAGCAGTACTTC. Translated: CASSGSGQPYEQYF.

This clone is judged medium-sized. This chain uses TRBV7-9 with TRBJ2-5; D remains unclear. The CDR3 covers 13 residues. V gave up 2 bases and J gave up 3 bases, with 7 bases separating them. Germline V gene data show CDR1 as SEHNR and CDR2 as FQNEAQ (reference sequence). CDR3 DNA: TGTGCCAGCAGCTTAATAGAAGAAGAGACCCAGTACTTC. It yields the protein CASSLIEEETQYF.

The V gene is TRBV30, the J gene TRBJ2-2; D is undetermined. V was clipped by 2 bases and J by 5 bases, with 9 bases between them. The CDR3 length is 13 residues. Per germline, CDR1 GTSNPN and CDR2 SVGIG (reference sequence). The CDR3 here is CAWSRRVTGELFF. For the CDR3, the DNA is TGTGCCTGGAGTCGGAGAGTTACCGGGGAGCTGTTTTTT.

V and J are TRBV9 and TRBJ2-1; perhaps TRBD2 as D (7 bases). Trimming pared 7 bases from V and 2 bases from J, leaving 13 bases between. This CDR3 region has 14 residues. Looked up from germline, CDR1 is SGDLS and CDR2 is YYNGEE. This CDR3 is CASGRGITYNEQFF. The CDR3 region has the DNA TGTGCCAGCGGGAGGGGGATAACCTACAATGAGCAGTTCTTC.

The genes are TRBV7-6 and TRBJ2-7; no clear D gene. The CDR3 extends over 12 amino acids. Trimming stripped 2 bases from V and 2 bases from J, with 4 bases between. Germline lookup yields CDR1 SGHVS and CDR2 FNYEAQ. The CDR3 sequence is CASSLKTYEQYF. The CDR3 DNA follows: TGTGCCAGCAGCTTAAAAACCTACGAGCAGTACTTC.

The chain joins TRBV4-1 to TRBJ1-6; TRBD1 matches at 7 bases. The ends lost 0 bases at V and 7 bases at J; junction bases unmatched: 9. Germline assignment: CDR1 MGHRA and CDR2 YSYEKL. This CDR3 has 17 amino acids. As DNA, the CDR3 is TGCGCCAGCAGCCAAGATCAGCCAGGACAGGCGAATTCACCCCTCCACTTT. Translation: CASSQDQPGQANSPLHF.

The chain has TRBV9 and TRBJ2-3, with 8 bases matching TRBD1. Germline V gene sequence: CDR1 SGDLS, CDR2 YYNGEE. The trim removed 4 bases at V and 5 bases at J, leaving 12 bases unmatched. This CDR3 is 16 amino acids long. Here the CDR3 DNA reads TGTGCCAGCAGCTCAACGGGACAGGTAAAACGAGATACGCAGTATTTT. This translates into CASSSTGQVKRDTQYF.